This T cell receptor beta chain derives from a study of T cell clonality in common variable immunodeficiency. From germline, CDR1 is SEHNR and CDR2 FQNEAQ (reference sequence). V lost 1 base and J lost 4; bases outside the gene matches: 0. This CDR3 comprises 14 residues. This clone came up a few times. Its specificity is not known. The CDR3 is cut off 3 residues early in the read; its end comes from the germline J gene. Control and CVID samples contributed equal amounts of genomic DNA. Libraries were prepared by immunoSEQ multiplex PCR; TCRdb keeps only in-frame clonotypes and omits some of them. This table holds around 55,000 clones with no singletons; the top ten claim more than 1.5%. General observations from the study: CVID patient heterogeneity limited repertoire-clinical complication correlations. In common variable immunodeficiency, TCR beta chains reportedly carried fewer deletions and N-nucleotide insertions.

Both groups were predominantly of Caucasian heritage. The chain is built from TRBV7-9 and TRBJ2-2; 7 positions agree with TRBD1. The sequenced sample consisted of peripheral blood mononuclear cells. The sequence came from a person aged 18 to 75 in good health. The DNA read from the CDR3 is TGTGCCAGCAGCTTAGACAGGGGCACCGGGGAG. Its translation: CASSLDRGTGE. The entire CDR3 protein is CASSLDRGTGELFF. Filled out from reference TRBV7-9 and TRBJ2-2, the complete variable domain reads DTGVSQNPRHKITKRGQNVTFRCDPISEHNRLYWYRQTLGQGPEFLTYFQNEAQLEKSRLLSDRFSAERPKGSFSTLEIQRTEQGDSAMYLCASSLDRGTGELFFGEGSRLTVL.